This T cell receptor beta chain was identified in a study of blood T cell repertoires in COVID-19. Study details: Sites across the United States, Italy and Spain contributed samples from acute and convalescent COVID-19. T cells, B-cell-depleted T cells, or PBMCs provided the cDNA or gDNA that served as material.

This CDR3 comprises 13 residues. Germline CDR1 is MDHEN and CDR2 is SYDVKM. V dropped 7 bases and J dropped 2 bases, with 10 bases sitting between them. Original processing methods: Amplification with reference gene primers provided the estimates of nucleated cell counts. The repertoire was sequenced with immunoSEQ multiplex PCR; TCRdb's copy has only in-frame clones and lacks some. V and J calls and clone size come straight from that table; D and trimming were deduced from the DNA. Seen here are 99,000 or so clones, roughly 91% observed once, and the top ten hold roughly 5%. The TCR comes from a human donor in a cohort sampled during active COVID-19. The chain combines TRBV28 with TRBJ2-3, with D perhaps matching TRBD2 (6 bases). Material for sequencing was peripheral blood. DNA for the CDR3: TGTGCCAGCACGGGGGTCATCACAGATACGCAGTATTTT. This translates into CASTGVITDTQYF.